The 21 T cell receptor beta chains listed next were all sequenced from one sample in a study of shared clonotypes between healthy human individuals. The protocol was immunoSEQ multiplex PCR, while the TCRdb copy is restricted to in-frame clones and leaves out a portion. The sample contains around 200,000 clones, over 85% of which appear only once. Sequencing was carried out using naive CD4+ T cells sorted from blood. The subset: CD45RA+ positively selected. The receptors originated from a woman aged 25 to 45 in good health.

The chain combines TRBV18 with TRBJ1-1; TRBD1 might be the D (5 bases). In germline, CDR1 is KGHSH, CDR2 LQKENI. The CDR3 contains 12 residues. V was shortened by 9 bases and J by 3 bases, with 11 bases between the two germline ends. DNA for the CDR3: TGTGCCAGTTCGGGACGGGACACTGAAGCTTTCTTT. As protein: CASSGRDTEAFF.

V usage is TRBV6-1 and J usage is TRBJ2-1, with 13 nucleotides matching TRBD2. The germline V gene encodes CDR1 MNHNS and CDR2 SASEGT. CDR3 size: 14 residues. V gave up 10 bases and J gave up 9 bases; unmatched junction bases: 9. CDR3 nucleotide sequence: TGTGCCACCCTGACTAGCGGGAGGATGGGTGAGCAGTTCTTC. Residues: CATLTSGRMGEQFF.

The J gene is TRBJ2-7, the V gene TRBV11-2; 11 bases map to TRBD2. Per germline, CDR1 SGHAT and CDR2 FQNNGV. With V trimmed by 0 bases and J by 7 bases, 11 bases remained unmatched. The CDR3 loop spans 17 amino acids. Here the CDR3 reads CASSLEGTSGASLEQYF. CDR3 sequence (DNA): TGTGCCAGCAGCTTAGAAGGGACTAGCGGAGCTAGTCTGGAGCAGTACTTC.

This clone was detected only a few times. The chain employs TRBV2 and TRBJ1-2; D is uncertain. The CDR3 totals 11 residues. The ends were cut back, 8 bases at V and 4 bases at J, with 8 bases in the middle. Germline assignment: CDR1 SNHLY and CDR2 FYNNEI. CDR3 protein: CASSRTYGYTF. The CDR3 nucleotides read TGTGCCAGCTCCAGAACCTATGGCTACACCTTC. The full variable domain, its missing parts supplied by reference TRBV2 and TRBJ1-2, is EPEVTQTPSHQVTQMGQEVILRCVPISNHLYFYWYRQILGQKVEFLVSFYNNEISEKSEIFDDQFSVERPDGSNFTLKIRSTKLEDSAMYFCASSRTYGYTFGSGTRLTVV.

The V gene is TRBV19, the J gene TRBJ1-4; 7 nucleotides agree with TRBD1. Looked up from germline, CDR1 is LNHDA and CDR2 is SQIVND (reference sequence). With V trimmed by 6 bases and J by 7 bases, 8 bases remained unmatched. This CDR3 has 14 amino acids. The CDR3: CASSDRDFPEKLFF. The CDR3 DNA reads TGTGCCAGTAGCGACAGGGATTTTCCTGAAAAACTGTTTTTT.

The chain links TRBV5-6 to TRBJ2-3, with D possibly TRBD2 on 6 matching bases. Germline values: CDR1 SGHDT, CDR2 YYEEEE. This CDR3 is 16 amino acids long. The V end lost 4 bases, the J end lost 2 bases, and 17 bases lay between the germline ends. The CDR3 loop is CASSLQRALSTDTQYF. The DNA of the CDR3 is TGTGCCAGCAGCCTCCAGCGGGCCCTATCCACAGATACGCAGTATTTT.

This clone has just a few counts. The CDR3 loop reads CASSSGQAHYEQYF. DNA for the CDR3: TGTGCCAGCAGCTCGGGACAAGCCCACTACGAGCAGTACTTC. V gene TRBV2 combines with J gene TRBJ2-7; perhaps TRBD1 as D (6 bases). V was shortened by 6 bases and J by 3 bases, with 15 bases between the two germline ends. Germline CDR1 SNHLY, CDR2 FYNNEI. This CDR3 is built from 14 residues.

CDR3 sequence reads: CASSQWGAETNYGYTF. In DNA, the CDR3 is TGTGCCAGCAGCCAATGGGGGGCGGAGACTAACTATGGCTACACCTTC. The chain couples TRBV4-2 to TRBJ1-2; D possibly corresponds to TRBD1 (6 bases). The V end lost 2 bases, the J end lost 0 bases, and 13 bases lay between the germline ends. CDR1 is LGHNA and CDR2 is YNFKEQ in the germline V gene. The CDR3 totals 16 residues.

The chain uses TRBV2 and TRBJ2-2; no reliable D call. The CDR3 contains 15 residues. V was cut by 1 base and J by 5 bases, with 11 bases left in between. CDR1 and CDR2 from the germline V gene are SNHLY and FYNNEI. The CDR3 is CASSEGGSGTGELFF. CDR3 in DNA: TGTGCCAGCAGTGAAGGGGGTAGTGGTACCGGGGAGCTGTTTTTT.

The genes are TRBV5-1 and TRBJ2-5, with D possibly being TRBD2 (6 bases). The DNA matches TRBJ2-7 better at its end, which makes the J call doubtful. The CDR3 has 14 residues. In germline, CDR1 is SGHRS, CDR2 YFSETQ. CDR3 region: CASSLGGSGYEQYF. DNA for the CDR3: TGCGCCAGCAGCTTAGGAGGGAGTGGGTACGAGCAGTACTTC.

The rearrangement uses TRBV9 and TRBJ2-3; D is possibly TRBD1 (5 bases). V dropped 0 bases and J dropped 1 base, with 15 bases sitting between them. CDR3 length: 17 amino acids. CDR1 is SGDLS and CDR2 is YYNGEE in the germline V gene. Written as DNA, the CDR3 is TGTGCCAGCAGCGTAGAACGACAGCTAAGTCGCACAGATACGCAGTATTTT. Residues: CASSVERQLSRTDTQYF. Using reference TRBV9 and TRBJ2-3 for the parts outside the CDR3, the full variable domain is DSGVTQTPKHLITATGQRVTLRCSPRSGDLSVYWYQQSLDQGLQFLIQYYNGEERAKGNILERFSAQQFPDLHSELNLSSLELGDSALYFCASSVERQLSRTDTQYFGPGTRLTVL.

This sequence joins TRBV7-9 and TRBJ1-1; D unresolved. V lost 0 bases to trimming and J lost 9 bases, with 8 bases between them. CDR1 and CDR2 from the germline V gene are SEHNR and FQNEAQ (reference sequence). This CDR3 contains 12 residues. This CDR3 reads CASSLARAKAFF. CDR3 nucleotide sequence: TGTGCCAGCAGCTTAGCGCGGGCAAAAGCTTTCTTT.

The chain combines TRBV25-1 with TRBJ2-1; D not certain. Germline V gene sequence: CDR1 MGHDK, CDR2 SYGVNS. The CDR3 covers 13 residues. The V end was cut by 6 bases, the J end by 6 bases, with 12 bases between. CDR3 residues: CASRPSTPNEQFF. CDR3 DNA: TGTGCCAGCAGACCATCTACCCCCAATGAGCAGTTCTTC.

The J gene is TRBJ2-1, the V gene TRBV6-5; unclear D gene. The CDR3 has 14 residues. CDR1 is MNHEY and CDR2 is SVGAGI in the germline V gene. Trimming shortened V by 0 bases and J by 4 bases, and 7 bases separated the two germline ends. Here the CDR3 reads CASSYSRSYNEQFF. DNA for the CDR3: TGTGCCAGCAGTTACTCGCGCTCGTACAATGAGCAGTTCTTC.

J is TRBJ1-3 and V is TRBV28, with a weak D call TRBD1 (6 bases). Trimming left V 5 bases short and J 0 bases short, with 17 bases between. The CDR3 length is 17 residues. CDR1 and CDR2 from the germline V gene are MDHEN and SYDVKM. The CDR3 DNA is TGTGCCAGCAGTGGGGGCGGTCATGGTGGCTCTGGAAACACCATATATTTT. Its protein is CASSGGGHGGSGNTIYF.

This clone was observed once. The chain couples TRBV14 to TRBJ2-3; D not resolved. Germline V gene lookup returns CDR1 SGHDN and CDR2 FVKESK. This CDR3 has 13 residues. V lost 0 bases to trimming and J lost 7 bases, with 8 bases between them. CDR3 loop: CASSQDLPNTQYF. As DNA, the CDR3 is TGTGCCAGCAGCCAAGACCTTCCAAATACGCAGTATTTT. The whole variable domain, remainder taken from reference TRBV14 and TRBJ2-3, is EAGVTQFPSHSVIEKGQTVTLRCDPISGHDNLYWYRRVMGKEIKFLLHFVKESKQDESGMPNNRFLAERTGGTYSTLKVQPAELEDSGVYFCASSQDLPNTQYFGPGTRLTVL.

The J gene is TRBJ2-1, the V gene TRBV9; TRBD2 agrees at 8 bases. Trimming removed 0 bases from V and 5 bases from J; junction bases left unmatched: 4. This CDR3 region has 15 residues. Germline-derived CDR1 and CDR2 are SGDLS and YYNGEE. As DNA, the CDR3 is TGTGCCAGCAGCGTAGGAGGACTAGCCAACAATGAGCAGTTCTTC. This codes for CASSVGGLANNEQFF.

The chain carries TRBV27 and TRBJ2-6; TRBD1 aligns across 9 bases. This CDR3 is built from 17 residues. Looked up from germline, CDR1 is MNHEY and CDR2 is SMNVEV (reference sequence). Trimming removed 0 bases from V and 1 base from J; junction bases left unmatched: 1. The CDR3 bases are TGTGCCAGCAGTTTATCGACAGGGGGATCTGGGGCCAACGTCCTGACTTTC. Translation: CASSLSTGGSGANVLTF.

The chain is built from TRBV11-2 and TRBJ2-5, with 8 bases identical to TRBD2. The J call may be mistaken, given a closer DNA end match to TRBJ2-7. This CDR3 has 15 amino acids. Looked up from germline, CDR1 is SGHAT and CDR2 is FQNNGV. The chain's CDR3 is CASSLDQAGVYEQYF. CDR3 nucleotide sequence: TGTGCCAGCAGCTTAGATCAAGCGGGAGTCTACGAGCAGTACTTC.

The chain uses TRBV7-3 and TRBJ2-6; 9 nucleotides align to TRBD2. J lost 2 bases, V lost 2 bases, and 4 bases had no gene match. This CDR3 is built from 17 residues. Germline V gene sequence: CDR1 SGHTA, CDR2 FQGTGA. For the CDR3, the DNA is TGTGCCAGCAGCTTACCAGCGGGAGGAGCTGGGGCCAACGTCCTGACTTTC. This translates into CASSLPAGGAGANVLTF.

This sequence joins TRBV5-1 and TRBJ2-7, with D possibly TRBD1 on 6 matching bases. This CDR3 is built from 12 residues. With 6 bases removed from V and 7 bases from J, the gap between germline ends came to 14 bases. The germline CDR1 and CDR2 sequences are SGHRS and YFSETQ. CDR3: CASTGAHREQYF. The CDR3 bases are TGCGCCAGCACAGGGGCACATAGAGAGCAGTACTTC.